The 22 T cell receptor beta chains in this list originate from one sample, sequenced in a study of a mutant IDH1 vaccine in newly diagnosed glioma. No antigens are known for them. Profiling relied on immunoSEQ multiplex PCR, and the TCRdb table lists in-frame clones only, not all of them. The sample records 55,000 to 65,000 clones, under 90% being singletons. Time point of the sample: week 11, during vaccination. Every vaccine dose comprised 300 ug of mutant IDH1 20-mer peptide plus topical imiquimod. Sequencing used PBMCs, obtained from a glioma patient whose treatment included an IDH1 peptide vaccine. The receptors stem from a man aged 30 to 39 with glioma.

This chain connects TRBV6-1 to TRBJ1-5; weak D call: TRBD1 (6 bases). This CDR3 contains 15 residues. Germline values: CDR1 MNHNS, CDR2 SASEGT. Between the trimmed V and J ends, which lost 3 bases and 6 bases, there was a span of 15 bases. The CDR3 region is CASSEWAGESQPQHF. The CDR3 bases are TGTGCCAGCAGTGAGTGGGCAGGGGAGAGTCAGCCCCAGCATTTT.

CDR3 region: CASNYRGLGCNQPQHF. The CDR3 coding sequence is TGTGCCAGCAACTACAGGGGATTGGGGTGCAATCAGCCCCAGCATTTT. The rearrangement joins TRBV11-2 to TRBJ1-5; 7 bases are shared with TRBD1. The CDR3 covers 16 residues. The ends lost 7 bases at V and 2 bases at J; junction bases unmatched: 11. The germline V gene encodes CDR1 SGHAT and CDR2 FQNNGV.

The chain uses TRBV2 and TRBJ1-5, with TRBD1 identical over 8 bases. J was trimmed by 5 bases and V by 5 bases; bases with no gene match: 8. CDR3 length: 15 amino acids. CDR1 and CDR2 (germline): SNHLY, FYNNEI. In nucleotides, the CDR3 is TGTGCCAGCAGTTTGGAACAGGGGGGGGATCAGCCCCAGCATTTT. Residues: CASSLEQGGDQPQHF.

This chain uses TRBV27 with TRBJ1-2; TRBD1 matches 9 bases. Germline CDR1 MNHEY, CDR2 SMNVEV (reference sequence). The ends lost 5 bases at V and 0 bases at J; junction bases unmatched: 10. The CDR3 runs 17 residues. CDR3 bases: TGTGCCAGCAGTCCCGGGACAGGGCAGTTAGCTAACTATGGCTACACCTTC. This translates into CASSPGTGQLANYGYTF.

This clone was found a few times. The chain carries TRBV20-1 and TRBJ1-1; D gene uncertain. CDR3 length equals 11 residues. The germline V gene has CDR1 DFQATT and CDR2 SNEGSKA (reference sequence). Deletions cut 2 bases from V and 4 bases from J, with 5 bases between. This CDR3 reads CSARRVTEAFF. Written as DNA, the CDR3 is TGCAGTGCTAGACGGGTCACTGAAGCTTTCTTT.

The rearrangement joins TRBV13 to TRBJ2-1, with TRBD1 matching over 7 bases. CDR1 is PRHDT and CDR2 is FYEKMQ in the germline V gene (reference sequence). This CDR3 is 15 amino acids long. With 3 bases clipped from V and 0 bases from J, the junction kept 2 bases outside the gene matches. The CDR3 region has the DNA TGTGCCAGCAGCTTGACAGGGAGCTCCTACAATGAGCAGTTCTTC. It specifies CASSLTGSSYNEQFF.

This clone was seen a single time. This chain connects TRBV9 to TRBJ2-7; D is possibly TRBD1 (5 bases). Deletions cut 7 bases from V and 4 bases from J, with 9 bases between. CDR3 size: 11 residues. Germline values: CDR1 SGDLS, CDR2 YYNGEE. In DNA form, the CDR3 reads TGTGCCAGCGCCTCAGGGTACGAGCAGTACTTC. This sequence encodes CASASGYEQYF.

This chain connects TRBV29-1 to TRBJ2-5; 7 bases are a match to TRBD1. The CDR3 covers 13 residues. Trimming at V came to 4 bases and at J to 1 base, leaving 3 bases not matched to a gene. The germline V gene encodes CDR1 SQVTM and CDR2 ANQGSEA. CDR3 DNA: TGCAGCGTTGGTGGGACAGTCCAAGAGACCCAGTACTTC. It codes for CSVGGTVQETQYF.

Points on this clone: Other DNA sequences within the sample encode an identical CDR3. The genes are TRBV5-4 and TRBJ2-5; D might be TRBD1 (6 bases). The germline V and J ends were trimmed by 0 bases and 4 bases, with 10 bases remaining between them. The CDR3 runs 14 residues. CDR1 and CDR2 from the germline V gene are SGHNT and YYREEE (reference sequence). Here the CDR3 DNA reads TGTGCCAGCAGCTTGGCTGGGGGCAGAGAGACCCAGTACTTC. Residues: CASSLAGGRETQYF. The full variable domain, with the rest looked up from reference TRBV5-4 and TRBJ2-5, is ETGVTQSPTHLIKTRGQQVTLRCSSQSGHNTVSWYQQALGQGPQFIFQYYREEENGRGNFPPRFSGLQFPNYSSELNVNALELDDSALYLCASSLAGGRETQYFGPGTRLLVL.

CDR3 sequence: CASSPRANTYEQYF. The CDR3 region has the DNA TGTGCCAGCAGCCCCCGGGCAAATACCTACGAGCAGTACTTC. The chain couples TRBV11-1 to TRBJ2-7; D unclear. Germline CDR1 and CDR2: SGHAT and FQDESV (reference sequence). CDR3 length: 14 residues. Trimming removed 5 bases at V and 2 bases at J, with 13 bases between.

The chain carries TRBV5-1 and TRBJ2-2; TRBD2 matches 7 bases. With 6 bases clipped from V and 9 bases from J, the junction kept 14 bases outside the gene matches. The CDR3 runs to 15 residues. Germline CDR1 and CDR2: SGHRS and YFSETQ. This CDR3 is CASTPSGWGDRELFF. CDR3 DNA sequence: TGCGCCAGCACGCCTAGCGGTTGGGGGGACCGGGAGCTGTTTTTT.

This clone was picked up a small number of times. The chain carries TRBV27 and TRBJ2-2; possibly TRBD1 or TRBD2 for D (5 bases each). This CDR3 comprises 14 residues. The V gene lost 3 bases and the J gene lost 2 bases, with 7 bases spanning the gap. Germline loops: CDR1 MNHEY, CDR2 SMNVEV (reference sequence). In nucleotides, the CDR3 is TGTGCCAGCAGTTTTAGGGACAACACCGGGGAGCTGTTTTTT. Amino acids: CASSFRDNTGELFF.

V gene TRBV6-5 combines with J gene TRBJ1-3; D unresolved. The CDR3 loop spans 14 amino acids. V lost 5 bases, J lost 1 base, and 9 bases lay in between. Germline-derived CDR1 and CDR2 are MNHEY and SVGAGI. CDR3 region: CASSEGLSGNTIYF. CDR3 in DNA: TGTGCCAGCAGTGAGGGCCTTTCTGGAAACACCATATATTTT.

CDR3 in DNA: TGCAGCGTTGTCCGGGACAGCCAGGTGGAGGGCTACACCTTC. Its translation: CSVVRDSQVEGYTF. The V and J genes are TRBV29-1 and TRBJ1-2; TRBD1 aligns across 7 bases. Germline CDR1 and CDR2: SQVTM and ANQGSEA. The CDR3 covers 14 residues. Trimming took 4 bases from V and 8 from J; bases not matched to a gene: 13.

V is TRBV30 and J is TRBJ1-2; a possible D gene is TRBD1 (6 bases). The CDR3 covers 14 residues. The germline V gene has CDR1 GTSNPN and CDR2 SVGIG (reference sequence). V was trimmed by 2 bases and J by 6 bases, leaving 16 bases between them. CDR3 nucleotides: TGTGCCTGGAGTCTGCACCGGGACAAACATGGCTACACCTTC. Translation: CAWSLHRDKHGYTF.

The CDR3 DNA reads TGTGCCAGCAGTTTTTTCCGGGAACGGACGGGGGAGCTGTTTTTT. The encoded protein is CASSFFRERTGELFF. V and J are TRBV2 and TRBJ2-2; D is possibly TRBD2 (5 bases). The CDR3 totals 15 residues. CDR1 and CDR2 (germline): SNHLY, FYNNEI. Trimming took 5 bases from V and 8 from J, leaving 18 bases between them.

The CDR3 protein is CASSFIVHEQYF. CDR3 nucleotide sequence: TGTGCCAGCAGCTTCATCGTCCACGAGCAGTACTTC. This rearrangement joins TRBV7-2 to TRBJ2-7; D not certain. The CDR3 covers 12 residues. V lost 3 bases, J lost 5 bases, and 8 bases lay in between. Per germline, CDR1 SGHTA and CDR2 FQGNSA.

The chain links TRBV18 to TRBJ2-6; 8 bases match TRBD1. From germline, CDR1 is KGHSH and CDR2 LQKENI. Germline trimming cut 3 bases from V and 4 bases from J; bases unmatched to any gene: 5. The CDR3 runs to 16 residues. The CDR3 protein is CASSPLDRAGANVLTF. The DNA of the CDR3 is TGTGCCAGCTCACCCTTGGACAGGGCCGGGGCCAACGTCCTGACTTTC.

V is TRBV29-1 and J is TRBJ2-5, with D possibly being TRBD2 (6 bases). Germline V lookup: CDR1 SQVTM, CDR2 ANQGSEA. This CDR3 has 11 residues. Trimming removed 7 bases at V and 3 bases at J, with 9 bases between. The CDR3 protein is CSARGEETQYF. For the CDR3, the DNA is TGCAGCGCCCGCGGGGAAGAGACCCAGTACTTC.

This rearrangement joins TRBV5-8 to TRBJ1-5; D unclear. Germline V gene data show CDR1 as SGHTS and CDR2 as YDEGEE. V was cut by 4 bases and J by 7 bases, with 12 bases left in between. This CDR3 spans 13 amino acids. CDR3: CASSRLFNQPQHF. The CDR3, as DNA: TGTGCCAGCAGCCGATTGTTTAACCAGCCCCAGCATTTT.

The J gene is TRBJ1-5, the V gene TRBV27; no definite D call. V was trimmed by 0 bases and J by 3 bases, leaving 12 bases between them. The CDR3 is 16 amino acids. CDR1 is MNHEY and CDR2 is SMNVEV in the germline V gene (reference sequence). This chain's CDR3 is CASSLSRVIDNQPQHF. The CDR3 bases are TGTGCCAGCAGTTTATCAAGGGTAATCGACAATCAGCCCCAGCATTTT.

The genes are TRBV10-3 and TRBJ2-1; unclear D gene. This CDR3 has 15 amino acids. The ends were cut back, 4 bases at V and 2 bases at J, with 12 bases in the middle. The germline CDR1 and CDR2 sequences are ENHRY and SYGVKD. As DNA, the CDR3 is TGTGCCATCAGTGTCACCGAGCCCCCCTACAATGAGCAGTTCTTC. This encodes CAISVTEPPYNEQFF.